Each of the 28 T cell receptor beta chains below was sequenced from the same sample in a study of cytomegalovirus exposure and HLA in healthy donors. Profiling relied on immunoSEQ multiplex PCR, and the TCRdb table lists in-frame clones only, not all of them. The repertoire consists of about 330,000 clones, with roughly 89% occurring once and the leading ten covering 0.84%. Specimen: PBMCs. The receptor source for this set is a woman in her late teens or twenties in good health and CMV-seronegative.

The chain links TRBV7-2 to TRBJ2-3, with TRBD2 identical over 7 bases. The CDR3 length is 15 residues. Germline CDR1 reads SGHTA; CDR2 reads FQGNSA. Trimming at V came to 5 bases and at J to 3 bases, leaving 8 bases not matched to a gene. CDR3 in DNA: TGTGCCAGCAGCCTCACTAGCGCATGGACAGATACGCAGTATTTT. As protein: CASSLTSAWTDTQYF. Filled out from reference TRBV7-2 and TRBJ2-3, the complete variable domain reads GAGVSQSPSNKVTEKGKDVELRCDPISGHTALYWYRQSLGQGLEFLIYFQGNSAPDKSGLPSDRFSAERTGGSVSTLTIQRTQQEDSAVYLCASSLTSAWTDTQYFGPGTRLTVL.

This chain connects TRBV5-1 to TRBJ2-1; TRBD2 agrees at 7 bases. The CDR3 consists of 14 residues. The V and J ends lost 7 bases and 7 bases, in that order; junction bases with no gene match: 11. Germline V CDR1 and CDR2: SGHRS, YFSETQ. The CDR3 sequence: CASAPTGGENEQFF. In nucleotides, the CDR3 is TGCGCCAGCGCCCCAACGGGAGGAGAAAATGAGCAGTTCTTC.

In DNA form, the CDR3 reads TGTGCCAGCTCACCACAGGACAACTACATGAACACTGAAGCTTTCTTT. As protein: CASSPQDNYMNTEAFF. The chain is built from TRBV18 and TRBJ1-1; possible D gene TRBD1, 5 bases. With 1 base removed from V and 0 bases from J, the gap between germline ends came to 12 bases. Germline-derived CDR1 and CDR2 are KGHSH and LQKENI. This CDR3 has 16 residues.

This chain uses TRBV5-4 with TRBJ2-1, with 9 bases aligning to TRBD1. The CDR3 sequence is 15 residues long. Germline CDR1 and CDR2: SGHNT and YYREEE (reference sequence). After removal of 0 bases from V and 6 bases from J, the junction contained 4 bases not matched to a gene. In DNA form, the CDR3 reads TGTGCCAGCAGCTTGGCCGGGACAGGGTTCAATGAGCAGTTCTTC. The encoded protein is CASSLAGTGFNEQFF.

CDR3 DNA sequence: TGTGCCAGCAGCGTAGGGCTTTCCACCGGGGAGCTGTTTTTT. This translates into CASSVGLSTGELFF. This rearrangement joins TRBV9 to TRBJ2-2; the D is unclear. Germline-derived CDR1 and CDR2 are SGDLS and YYNGEE. The CDR3 is 14 residues long. V was shortened by 0 bases and J by 4 bases, with 7 bases between the two germline ends.

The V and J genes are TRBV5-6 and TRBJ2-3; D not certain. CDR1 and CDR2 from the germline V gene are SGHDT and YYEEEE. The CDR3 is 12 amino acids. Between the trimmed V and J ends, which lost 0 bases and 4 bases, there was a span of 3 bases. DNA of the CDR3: TGTGCCAGCAGCTTGGTATCAGATACGCAGTATTTT. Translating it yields CASSLVSDTQYF. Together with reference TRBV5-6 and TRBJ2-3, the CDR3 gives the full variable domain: DAGVTQSPTHLIKTRGQQVTLRCSPKSGHDTVSWYQQALGQGPQFIFQYYEEEERQRGNFPDRFSGHQFPNYSSELNVNALLLGDSALYLCASSLVSDTQYFGPGTRLTVL.

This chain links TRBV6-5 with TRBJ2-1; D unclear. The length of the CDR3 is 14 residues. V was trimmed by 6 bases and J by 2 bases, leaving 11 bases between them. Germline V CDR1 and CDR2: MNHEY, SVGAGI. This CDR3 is CASSLRRTYNEQFF. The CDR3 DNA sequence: TGTGCCAGCAGCCTGCGGCGGACCTACAATGAGCAGTTCTTC.

The CDR3 DNA is TGCGCCAGCAGCCAATCCGGGACAGGGGGCTACATTCAGTACTTC. Translating it yields CASSQSGTGGYIQYF. V and J are TRBV4-3 and TRBJ2-4; 12 bases match TRBD1. Germline V gene sequence: CDR1 LGHNA, CDR2 YSLEER. Trimming took 2 bases from V and 8 from J; bases not matched to a gene: 4. This CDR3 region has 15 residues.

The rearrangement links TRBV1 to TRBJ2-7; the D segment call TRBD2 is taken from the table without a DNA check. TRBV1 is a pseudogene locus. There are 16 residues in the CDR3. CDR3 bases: TGCACCAGCAGCTGGGCGTCCGGGAGGGCCGTAAAAGAGCAGTACTTC. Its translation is CTSSWASGRAVKEQYF.

CDR3 amino acids: CASSSPWRGVGAFF. In DNA, the CDR3 is TGTGCCAGCAGCTCCCCCTGGCGCGGGGTTGGAGCTTTCTTT. V is TRBV7-9 and J is TRBJ1-1; D gene unclear. Trimming pared 4 bases from V and 10 bases from J, leaving 19 bases between. The germline V gene has CDR1 SEHNR and CDR2 FQNEAQ (reference sequence). The CDR3 is 14 residues long.

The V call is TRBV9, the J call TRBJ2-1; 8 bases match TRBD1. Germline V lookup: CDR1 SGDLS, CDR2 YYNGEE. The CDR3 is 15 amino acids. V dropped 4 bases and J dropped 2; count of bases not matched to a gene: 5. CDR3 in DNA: TGTGCCAGCAGCACAGGACAGGGAACCTACAATGAGCAGTTCTTC. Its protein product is CASSTGQGTYNEQFF. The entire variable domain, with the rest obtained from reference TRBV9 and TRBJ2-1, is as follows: DSGVTQTPKHLITATGQRVTLRCSPRSGDLSVYWYQQSLDQGLQFLIQYYNGEERAKGNILERFSAQQFPDLHSELNLSSLELGDSALYFCASSTGQGTYNEQFFGPGTRLTVL.

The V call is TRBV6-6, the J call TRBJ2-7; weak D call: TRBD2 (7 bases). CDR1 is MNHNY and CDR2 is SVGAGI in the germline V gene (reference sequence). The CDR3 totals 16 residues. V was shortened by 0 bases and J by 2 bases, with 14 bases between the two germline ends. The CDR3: CASSYSIGGAPYEQYF. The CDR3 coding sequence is TGTGCCAGCAGTTACTCGATTGGGGGGGCCCCCTACGAGCAGTACTTC.

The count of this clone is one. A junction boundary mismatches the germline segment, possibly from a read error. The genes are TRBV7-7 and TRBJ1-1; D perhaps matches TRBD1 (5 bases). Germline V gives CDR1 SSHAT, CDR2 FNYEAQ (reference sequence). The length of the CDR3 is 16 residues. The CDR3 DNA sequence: TGTGCTAGCAGCTTTGGGGCCGCTGGGCCAGGGTTGGAAGCTTTCTTT. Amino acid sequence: CASSFGAAGPGLEAFF.

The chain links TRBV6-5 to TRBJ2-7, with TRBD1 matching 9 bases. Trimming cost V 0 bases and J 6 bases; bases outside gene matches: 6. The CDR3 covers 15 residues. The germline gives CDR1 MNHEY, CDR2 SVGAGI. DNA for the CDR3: TGTGCCAGCAGTTACTCAGGACAGGGGTTATCCGAGCAGTACTTC. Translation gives CASSYSGQGLSEQYF.

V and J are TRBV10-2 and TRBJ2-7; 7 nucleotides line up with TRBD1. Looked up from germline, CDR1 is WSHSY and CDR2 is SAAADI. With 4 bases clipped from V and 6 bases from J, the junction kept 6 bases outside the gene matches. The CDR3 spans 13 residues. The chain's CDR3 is CASSGQGAGEQYF. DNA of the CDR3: TGCGCCAGCAGTGGACAGGGCGCGGGCGAGCAGTACTTC.

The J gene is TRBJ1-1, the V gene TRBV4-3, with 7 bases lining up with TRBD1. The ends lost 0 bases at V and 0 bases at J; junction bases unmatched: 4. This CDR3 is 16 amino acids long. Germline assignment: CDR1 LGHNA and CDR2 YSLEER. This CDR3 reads CASSQDRGAMNTEAFF. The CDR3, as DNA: TGCGCCAGCAGCCAAGACAGGGGGGCCATGAACACTGAAGCTTTCTTT.

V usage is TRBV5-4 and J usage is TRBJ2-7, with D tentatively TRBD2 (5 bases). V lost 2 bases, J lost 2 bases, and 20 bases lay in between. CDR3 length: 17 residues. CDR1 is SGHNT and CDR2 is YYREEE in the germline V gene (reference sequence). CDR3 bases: TGTGCCAGCAGCTTTCTTGCGGGCTACAAGGGCCCCTACGAGCAGTACTTC. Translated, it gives CASSFLAGYKGPYEQYF.

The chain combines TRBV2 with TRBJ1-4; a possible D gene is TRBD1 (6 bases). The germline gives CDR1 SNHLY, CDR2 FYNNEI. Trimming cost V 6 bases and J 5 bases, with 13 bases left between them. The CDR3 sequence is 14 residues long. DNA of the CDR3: TGTGCCAGCAGACCGGACAGTCTAAATGAAAAACTGTTTTTT. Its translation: CASRPDSLNEKLFF.

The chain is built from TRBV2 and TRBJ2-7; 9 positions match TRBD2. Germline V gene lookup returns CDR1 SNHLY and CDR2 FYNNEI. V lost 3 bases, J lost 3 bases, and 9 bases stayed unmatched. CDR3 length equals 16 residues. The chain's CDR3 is CASSDSGLAYNYEQYF. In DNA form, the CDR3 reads TGTGCCAGCAGTGATAGTGGACTAGCGTACAACTACGAGCAGTACTTC.

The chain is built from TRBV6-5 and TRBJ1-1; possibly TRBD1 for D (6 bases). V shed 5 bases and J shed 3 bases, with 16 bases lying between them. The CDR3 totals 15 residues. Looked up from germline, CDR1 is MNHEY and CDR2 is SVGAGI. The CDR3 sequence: CASSKPQGLDTEAFF. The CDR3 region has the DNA TGTGCCAGCAGTAAACCCCAGGGGTTAGACACTGAAGCTTTCTTT.

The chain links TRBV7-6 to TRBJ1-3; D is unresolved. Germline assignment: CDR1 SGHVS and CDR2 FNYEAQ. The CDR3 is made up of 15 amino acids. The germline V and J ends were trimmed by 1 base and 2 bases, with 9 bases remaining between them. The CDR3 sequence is CASSLGGVTGNTIYF. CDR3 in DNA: TGTGCCAGCAGCTTAGGGGGAGTAACTGGAAACACCATATATTTT.

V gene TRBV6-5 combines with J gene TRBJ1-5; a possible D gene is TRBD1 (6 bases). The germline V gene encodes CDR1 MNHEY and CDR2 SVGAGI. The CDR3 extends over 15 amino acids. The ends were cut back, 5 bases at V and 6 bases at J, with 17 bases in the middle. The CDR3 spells CASSPSDRISQPQHF. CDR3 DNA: TGTGCCAGCAGTCCTTCGGACAGAATCAGTCAGCCCCAGCATTTT.

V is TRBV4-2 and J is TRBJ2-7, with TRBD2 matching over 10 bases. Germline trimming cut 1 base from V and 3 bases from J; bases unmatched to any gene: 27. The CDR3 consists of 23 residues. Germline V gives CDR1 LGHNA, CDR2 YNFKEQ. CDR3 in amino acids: CASSQAGNREEAGGPNCVYEQYF. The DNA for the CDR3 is TGTGCCAGCAGCCAAGCCGGGAACAGGGAAGAAGCGGGAGGGCCAAACTGTGTCTACGAGCAGTACTTC.

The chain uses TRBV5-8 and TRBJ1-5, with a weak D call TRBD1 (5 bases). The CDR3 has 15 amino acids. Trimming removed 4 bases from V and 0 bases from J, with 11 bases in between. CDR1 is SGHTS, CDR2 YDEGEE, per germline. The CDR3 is CASSPRDYSNQPQHF. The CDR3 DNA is TGTGCCAGCAGCCCCAGGGATTATAGCAATCAGCCCCAGCATTTT. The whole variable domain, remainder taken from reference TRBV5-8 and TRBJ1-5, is EAGVTQSPTHLIKTRGQQATLRCSPISGHTSVYWYQQALGLGLQFLLWYDEGEERNRGNFPPRFSGRQFPNYSSELNVNALELEDSALYLCASSPRDYSNQPQHFGDGTRLSIL.

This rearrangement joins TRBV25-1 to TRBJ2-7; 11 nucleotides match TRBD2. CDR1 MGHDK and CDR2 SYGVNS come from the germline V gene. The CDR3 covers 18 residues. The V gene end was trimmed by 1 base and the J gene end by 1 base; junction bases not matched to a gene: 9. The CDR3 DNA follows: TGTGCCAGCAGTGAATTAGTACTAGCGGGAGAACCTTCCTACGAGCAGTACTTC. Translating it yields CASSELVLAGEPSYEQYF.

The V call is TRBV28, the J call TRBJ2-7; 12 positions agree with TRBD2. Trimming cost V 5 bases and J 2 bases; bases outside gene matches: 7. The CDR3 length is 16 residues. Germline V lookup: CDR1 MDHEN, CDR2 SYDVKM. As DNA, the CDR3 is TGTGCCAGCAGTCCCGGACTAGCGGGACTCACCTACGAGCAGTACTTC. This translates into CASSPGLAGLTYEQYF. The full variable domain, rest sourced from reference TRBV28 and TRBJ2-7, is DVKVTQSSRYLVKRTGEKVFLECVQDMDHENMFWYRQDPGLGLRLIYFSYDVKMKEKGDIPEGYSVSREKKERFSLILESASTNQTSMYLCASSPGLAGLTYEQYFGPGTRLTVT.

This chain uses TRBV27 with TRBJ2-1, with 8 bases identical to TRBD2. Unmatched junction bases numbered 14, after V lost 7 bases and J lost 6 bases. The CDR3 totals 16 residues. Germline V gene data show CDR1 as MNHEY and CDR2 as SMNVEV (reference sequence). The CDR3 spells CASTNRGGGFRNEQFF. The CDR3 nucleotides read TGTGCCAGCACTAACCGGGGCGGGGGGTTCCGCAATGAGCAGTTCTTC.

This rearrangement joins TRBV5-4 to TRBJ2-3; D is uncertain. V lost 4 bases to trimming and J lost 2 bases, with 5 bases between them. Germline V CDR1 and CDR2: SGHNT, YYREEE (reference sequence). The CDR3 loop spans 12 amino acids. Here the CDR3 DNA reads TGTGCCAGCAGCCAGGTCACAGATACGCAGTATTTT. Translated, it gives CASSQVTDTQYF.